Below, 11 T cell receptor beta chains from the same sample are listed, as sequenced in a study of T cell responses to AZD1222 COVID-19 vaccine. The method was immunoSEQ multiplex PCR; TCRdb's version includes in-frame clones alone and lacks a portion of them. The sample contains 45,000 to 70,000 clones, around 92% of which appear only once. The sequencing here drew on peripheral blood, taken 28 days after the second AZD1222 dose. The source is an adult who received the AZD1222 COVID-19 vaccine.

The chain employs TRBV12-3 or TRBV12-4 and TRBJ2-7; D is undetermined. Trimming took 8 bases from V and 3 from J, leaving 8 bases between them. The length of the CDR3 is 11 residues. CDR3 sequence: CASGIGYEQYF. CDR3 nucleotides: TGTGCCAGCGGCATTGGCTACGAGCAGTACTTC.

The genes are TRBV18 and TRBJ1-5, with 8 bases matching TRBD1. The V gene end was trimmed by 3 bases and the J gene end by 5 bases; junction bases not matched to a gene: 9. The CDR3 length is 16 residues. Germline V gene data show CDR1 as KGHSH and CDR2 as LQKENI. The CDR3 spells CASSPDREVPYQPQHF. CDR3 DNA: TGTGCCAGCTCACCGGACAGGGAGGTTCCCTATCAGCCCCAGCATTTT.

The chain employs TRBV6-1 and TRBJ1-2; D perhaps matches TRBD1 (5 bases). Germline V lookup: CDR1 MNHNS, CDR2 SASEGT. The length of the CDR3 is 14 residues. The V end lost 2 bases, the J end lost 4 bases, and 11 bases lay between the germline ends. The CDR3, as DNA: TGTGCCAGCAGTGAAAGAGGGGTCTCCTATGGCTACACCTTC. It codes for CASSERGVSYGYTF.

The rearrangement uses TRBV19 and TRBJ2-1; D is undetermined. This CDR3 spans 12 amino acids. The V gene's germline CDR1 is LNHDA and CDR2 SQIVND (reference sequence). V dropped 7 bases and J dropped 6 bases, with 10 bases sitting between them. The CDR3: CASNRQPNEQFF. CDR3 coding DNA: TGTGCCAGTAATCGGCAGCCCAATGAGCAGTTCTTC.

CDR3 protein: CAWSQGGNTEAFF. CDR3 in DNA: TGTGCCTGGAGCCAGGGGGGGAACACTGAAGCTTTCTTT. The chain is built from TRBV30 and TRBJ1-1; the match to TRBD1 covers 7 bases. Germline V gene lookup returns CDR1 GTSNPN and CDR2 SVGIG (reference sequence). V was pared by 3 bases and J by 1 base, with 2 bases of the junction left unmatched. The CDR3 spans 13 residues.

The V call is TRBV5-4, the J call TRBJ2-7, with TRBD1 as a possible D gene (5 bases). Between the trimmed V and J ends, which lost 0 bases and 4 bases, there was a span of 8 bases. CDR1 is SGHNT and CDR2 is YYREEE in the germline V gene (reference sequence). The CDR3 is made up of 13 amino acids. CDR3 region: CASSLGRQYEQYF. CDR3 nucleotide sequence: TGTGCCAGCAGCTTGGGAAGACAGTACGAGCAGTACTTC. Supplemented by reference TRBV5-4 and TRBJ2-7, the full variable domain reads ETGVTQSPTHLIKTRGQQVTLRCSSQSGHNTVSWYQQALGQGPQFIFQYYREEENGRGNFPPRFSGLQFPNYSSELNVNALELDDSALYLCASSLGRQYEQYFGPGTRLTVT.

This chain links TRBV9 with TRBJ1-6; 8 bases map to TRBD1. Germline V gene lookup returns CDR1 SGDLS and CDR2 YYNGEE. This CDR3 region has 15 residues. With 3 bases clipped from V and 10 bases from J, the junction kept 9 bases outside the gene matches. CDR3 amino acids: CASSGTGTSESPLHF. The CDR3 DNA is TGTGCCAGCAGCGGGACAGGGACGTCCGAGTCACCCCTCCACTTT.

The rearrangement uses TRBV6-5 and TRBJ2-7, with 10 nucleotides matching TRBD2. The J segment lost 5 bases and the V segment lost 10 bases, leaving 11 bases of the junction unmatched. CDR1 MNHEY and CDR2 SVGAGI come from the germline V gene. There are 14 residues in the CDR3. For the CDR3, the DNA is TGTGCCACCCTTAGGGAACTAGCGGGACACGAGCAGTACTTC. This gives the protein CATLRELAGHEQYF.

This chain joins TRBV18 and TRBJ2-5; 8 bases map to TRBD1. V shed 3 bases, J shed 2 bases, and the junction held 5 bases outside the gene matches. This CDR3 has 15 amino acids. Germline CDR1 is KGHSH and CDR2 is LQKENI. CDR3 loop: CASSPRRGHQETQYF. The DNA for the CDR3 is TGTGCCAGCTCACCGCGCAGGGGGCATCAAGAGACCCAGTACTTC.

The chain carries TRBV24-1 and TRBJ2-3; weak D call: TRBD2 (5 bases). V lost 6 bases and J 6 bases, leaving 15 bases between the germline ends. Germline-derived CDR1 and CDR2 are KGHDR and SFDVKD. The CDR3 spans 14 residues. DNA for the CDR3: TGTGCCACCAGTCCCCGGGGAGAGCAGGATACGCAGTATTTT. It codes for CATSPRGEQDTQYF.

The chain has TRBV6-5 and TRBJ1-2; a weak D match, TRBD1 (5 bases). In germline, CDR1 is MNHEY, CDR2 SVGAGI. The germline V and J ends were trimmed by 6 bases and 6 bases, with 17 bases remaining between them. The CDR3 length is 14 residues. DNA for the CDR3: TGTGCCAGCAGCACAGGAGCCAGGGCCGATGGCTACACCTTC. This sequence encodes CASSTGARADGYTF.